These 22 T cell receptor beta chains share one sample of origin, sequenced in a study of T cells in Graves' hyperthyroidism and ophthalmopathy. TCR beta CDR3 region amplification was performed from RNA transcripts. The HTBI primer set drove a first-round RT-PCR of the TCR CDR3. TCRdb re-called the multiplex PCR reads with MiXCR, one entry per CDR3 protein. The sample comprises a few hundred thousand distinct CDR3 sequences, roughly 14% of which are singletons, and 20% to 25% rests with the top ten. Sequences were obtained from blood. These TCRs come from a man aged 25-40 years with Graves' hyperthyroidism that later progressed to Graves' ophthalmopathy.

This chain connects TRBV3-1 to TRBJ1-4; the D is unclear. This CDR3 has 17 residues. The germline CDR1 and CDR2 sequences are LGHDT and YNNKEL (reference sequence). Trimming cost V 0 bases and J 0 bases, with 11 bases left between them. The chain's CDR3 is CASSQDLSVATNEKLFF. CDR3 coding DNA: TGTGCCAGCAGCCAAGATTTGAGTGTTGCAACTAATGAAAAACTGTTTTTT. The complete variable domain, with remaining parts taken from reference TRBV3-1 and TRBJ1-4, reads DTAVSQTPKYLVTQMGNDKSIKCEQNLGHDTMYWYKQDSKKFLKIMFSYNNKELIINETVPNRFSPKSPDKAHLNLHINSLELGDSAVYFCASSQDLSVATNEKLFFGSGTQLSVL.

This clonotype showed up many times. The chain has TRBV2 and TRBJ2-5, with D perhaps TRBD1 (7 bases). CDR3 length: 14 amino acids. Between the trimmed V and J ends, which lost 2 bases and 6 bases, there was a span of 13 bases. Germline values: CDR1 SNHLY, CDR2 FYNNEI. In DNA, the CDR3 is TGTGCCAGCAGTGAATCAGGGGGGACAAAGACCCAGTACTTC. Translated: CASSESGGTKTQYF.

This clonotype was seen repeatedly, ten times or more. The genes are TRBV28 and TRBJ1-5; possible D gene TRBD1, 5 bases. V shed 1 base and J shed 4 bases, with 8 bases lying between them. Germline V gene sequence: CDR1 MDHEN, CDR2 SYDVKM. There are 14 residues in the CDR3. The CDR3 protein is CASSLFAGNQPQHF. CDR3 sequence (DNA): TGTGCCAGCAGTTTATTTGCAGGGAATCAGCCCCAGCATTTT. Full variable domain (remainder filled in from reference TRBV28 and TRBJ1-5): DVKVTQSSRYLVKRTGEKVFLECVQDMDHENMFWYRQDPGLGLRLIYFSYDVKMKEKGDIPEGYSVSREKKERFSLILESASTNQTSMYLCASSLFAGNQPQHFGDGTRLSIL.

The chain recombines TRBV19 with TRBJ2-1; the D gene could be TRBD1 or TRBD2 (7 bases each). Germline V gene sequence: CDR1 LNHDA, CDR2 SQIVND (reference sequence). The ends were cut back, 4 bases at V and 1 base at J, with 17 bases in the middle. CDR3 length: 17 amino acids. The CDR3 DNA reads TGTGCCAGTAGTAAATTGTTCAGGGGGGGGTCCTACAATGAGCAGTTCTTC. It encodes CASSKLFRGGSYNEQFF.

The chain carries TRBV6-5 and TRBJ1-5, with TRBD1 matching 7 bases. This CDR3 region has 15 residues. Germline lookup yields CDR1 MNHEY and CDR2 SVGAGI. Germline trimming cut 0 bases from V and 6 bases from J; bases unmatched to any gene: 5. CDR3 region: CASSYSPGGGQPQHF. The CDR3 nucleotides are TGTGCCAGCAGTTACTCGCCAGGGGGAGGTCAGCCCCAGCATTTT.

Concerning this clonotype itself: This may come from a read error, since a much larger clone is one base off. This is likely a read error, given that the CDR3 carries no conserved phenylalanine or tryptophan at its end. J is TRBJ1-5 and V is TRBV7-3; D ambiguous. Trimming left V 5 bases short and J 5 bases short, with 16 bases between. Germline V lookup: CDR1 SGHTA, CDR2 FQGTGA. The CDR3 extends over 15 amino acids. The CDR3 DNA is TGTGCCAGCAGCCTAGGTGTTGGGAGGGATCAGCCCCAGCATCTT. Amino acid sequence: CASSLGVGRDQPQHL.

A few counts support this clonotype. This may be a read error, as it is one base from a much larger clone. V and J are TRBV11-3 and TRBJ2-5; 14 bases fit TRBD2. Germline lookup yields CDR1 SGHNT and CDR2 YENEEA. This CDR3 region has 16 residues. V lost 4 bases and J lost 3; bases outside the gene matches: 4. This CDR3 is CASSCPGLAGEETQYF. The CDR3 bases are TGTGCCAGCAGCTGCCCGGGACTAGCGGGGGAAGAGACCCAGTACTTC.

This clonotype was observed a few times. The chain links TRBV7-6 to TRBJ2-5, with 10 bases that match TRBD1. The CDR3 covers 13 residues. Germline V gene lookup returns CDR1 SGHVS and CDR2 FNYEAQ. The V and J ends lost 3 bases and 13 bases, in that order; junction bases with no gene match: 8. The CDR3 here is CASSFGKTGGLYF. The CDR3 bases are TGTGCCAGCAGCTTCGGAAAGACAGGGGGCTTGTACTTC.

In this sample, this clonotype turned up many times. The gene calls are TRBV24-1 and TRBJ2-7; tentative D call: TRBD1 (6 bases). Germline CDR1 KGHDR, CDR2 SFDVKD. CDR3 length: 17 amino acids. The V end lost 2 bases, the J end lost 1 base, and 17 bases lay between the germline ends. CDR3 nucleotide sequence: TGTGCCACCAGTGATTCGATCCGGGACAAGGGGTCCTACGAGCAGTACTTC. This translates into CATSDSIRDKGSYEQYF.

Points on this clonotype: One base away lies a much larger clone, so this may be a sequencing read error. The chain has TRBV6-2 or TRBV6-3 and TRBJ2-7; perhaps TRBD2 as D (6 bases). CDR1 is MNHEY, CDR2 SVGEGT, per germline. V lost 7 bases and J 0 bases, leaving 13 bases between the germline ends. The CDR3 sequence is 14 residues long. The CDR3 here is CASIFSEGSYEQYF. The CDR3 nucleotides read TGTGCCAGCATTTTTTCGGAGGGCTCCTACGAGCAGTACTTC.

This clonotype showed up many times. The chain joins TRBV15 to TRBJ2-7, with D perhaps matching TRBD1 (5 bases). There are 16 residues in the CDR3. V lost 4 bases to trimming and J lost 0 bases, with 16 bases between them. Germline loops: CDR1 LNHNV, CDR2 YYDKDF (reference sequence). The CDR3 here is CATSNRQNMISYEQYF. In nucleotides, the CDR3 is TGTGCCACCAGCAACCGACAGAACATGATCTCCTACGAGCAGTACTTC.

This clonotype was counted at least ten times. V gene TRBV3-1 combines with J gene TRBJ1-6, with D unclear. V dropped 8 bases and J dropped 7 bases, with 9 bases sitting between them. The CDR3 has 12 residues. Germline V gene sequence: CDR1 LGHDT, CDR2 YNNKEL (reference sequence). DNA for the CDR3: TGTGCCAGCTCCCCGCCGAATTCACCCCTCCACTTT. Residues: CASSPPNSPLHF.

This clonotype showed up many times. V gene TRBV20-1 combines with J gene TRBJ2-3, with D possibly being TRBD1 or TRBD2 (5 bases each). The CDR3 is 14 residues long. Per germline, CDR1 DFQATT and CDR2 SNEGSKA (reference sequence). Trimming pared 0 bases from V and 0 bases from J, leaving 7 bases between. For the CDR3, the DNA is TGCAGTGCTAGAGATGGGGGAAGCACAGATACGCAGTATTTT. The encoded protein is CSARDGGSTDTQYF.

This clonotype occurred many times. This chain joins TRBV10-3 and TRBJ1-5; D possibly corresponds to TRBD1 (5 bases). The CDR3 spans 15 residues. V was trimmed by 4 bases and J by 5 bases, leaving 15 bases between them. Germline assignment: CDR1 ENHRY and CDR2 SYGVKD. The CDR3 DNA reads TGTGCCATCAGTGTGGGGCAGTCTGGCGATCAGCCCCAGCATTTT. Translated: CAISVGQSGDQPQHF.

This chain connects TRBV7-9 to TRBJ2-5; D is tentatively TRBD1 or TRBD2 (5 bases each). V dropped 1 base and J dropped 5 bases, with 11 bases sitting between them. The CDR3 is made up of 14 amino acids. Germline V gene data show CDR1 as SEHNR and CDR2 as FQNEAQ (reference sequence). The CDR3 protein is CASSLGVGTETQYF. The CDR3 nucleotides are TGTGCCAGCAGCTTAGGGGTGGGGACGGAGACCCAGTACTTC.

The chain is built from TRBV6-1 and TRBJ2-3; 7 positions agree with TRBD1. This CDR3 contains 13 residues. V lost 6 bases to trimming and J lost 6 bases; unmatched junction nucleotides: 6. Germline lookup yields CDR1 MNHNS and CDR2 SASEGT. CDR3 coding DNA: TGTGCCAGCAGACAGGGGACAGCTGATACGCAGTATTTT. Translation gives CASRQGTADTQYF.

A few counts support this clonotype. This sequence joins TRBV5-1 and TRBJ2-2; 9 nucleotides match TRBD2. Germline V CDR1 and CDR2: SGHRS, YFSETQ. With V trimmed by 3 bases and J by 6 bases, 9 bases remained unmatched. This CDR3 spans 16 amino acids. The DNA of the CDR3 is TGCGCCAGCAGCTCCCTAGCGGGGCTGGTGGCCGGGGAGCTGTTTTTT. Protein product: CASSSLAGLVAGELFF.

The chain joins TRBV9 to TRBJ1-3, with a tentative D call TRBD1 (5 bases). Between the trimmed V and J ends, which lost 3 bases and 0 bases, there was a span of 13 bases. The CDR3 consists of 16 residues. Germline CDR1 is SGDLS and CDR2 is YYNGEE. CDR3 sequence reads: CASSGRGTDSGNTIYF. As DNA, the CDR3 is TGTGCCAGCAGCGGCCGCGGGACTGACTCTGGAAACACCATATATTTT.

This clonotype was found a few times. The chain recombines TRBV5-4 with TRBJ1-4; D is perhaps TRBD1 (6 bases). From germline, CDR1 is SGHNT and CDR2 YYREEE (reference sequence). Trimming pared 4 bases from V and 8 bases from J, leaving 18 bases between. CDR3 length: 15 residues. CDR3 nucleotide sequence: TGTGCCAGCAGCGATCACGACAGGATCGGCGAAAAACTGTTTTTT. It is translated as CASSDHDRIGEKLFF.

This clonotype was recorded many times. The CDR3 DNA follows: TGCGCCAGCAGCCAGTCAGGTGGTCCCTACGAGCAGTACTTC. This encodes CASSQSGGPYEQYF. The genes are TRBV5-1 and TRBJ2-7; D is ambiguous. Trimming pared 4 bases from V and 2 bases from J, leaving 13 bases between. CDR3 length: 14 amino acids. Germline V gene data show CDR1 as SGHRS and CDR2 as YFSETQ.

This clonotype was observed many times. The J gene is TRBJ1-4, the V gene TRBV12-3 or TRBV12-4, with D tentatively TRBD1 (6 bases). V lost 8 bases, J lost 3 bases, and 28 bases lay in between. This CDR3 comprises 19 residues. The CDR3 DNA is TGTGCCAGCTCCCCCTTGGGGGGGGCTAAGGGTCAGGCTAATGAAAAACTGTTTTTT. Amino acid sequence: CASSPLGGAKGQANEKLFF.

In this sample, this clonotype turned up many times. The chain recombines TRBV10-3 with TRBJ1-6; D is uncertain. The CDR3 is 14 amino acids. The V gene lost 4 bases and the J gene lost 6 bases, with 10 bases spanning the gap. The germline gives CDR1 ENHRY, CDR2 SYGVKD. The CDR3 DNA is TGTGCCATCAGTGCAACAGAGGGTAATTCACCCCTCCACTTT. Translating gives CAISATEGNSPLHF.